One and the same sample provided the 14 T cell receptor beta chains below, sequenced in a study of blood T cell repertoires in COVID-19. Profiled with immunoSEQ multiplex PCR; TCRdb holds only in-frame clones, not every one. Of more than 350,000 clones in the sample, roughly 90% were seen once. Material: peripheral blood. The receptors originated from a woman in her twenties or thirties with COVID-19, enrolled during active disease.

The V gene is TRBV27, the J gene TRBJ2-3, with a possible D match to TRBD2 (5 bases). Germline V CDR1 and CDR2: MNHEY, SMNVEV (reference sequence). The CDR3 spans 11 residues. Between the trimmed V and J ends, which lost 11 bases and 2 bases, there was a span of 8 bases. CDR3 loop: CARDDTDTQYF. CDR3 DNA: TGTGCCCGGGATGACACAGATACGCAGTATTTT.

This clone has at least ten counts. This chain connects TRBV6-2 or TRBV6-3 to TRBJ1-1; D possibly corresponds to TRBD1 (5 bases). CDR3 size: 20 residues. CDR1 is MNHEY and CDR2 is SVGEGT in the germline V gene. Deletions cut 2 bases from V and 0 bases from J, with 25 bases between. In nucleotides, the CDR3 is TGTGCCAGCAGTTACGTTGGGGGGAAGGGCGCCAATCCGATGAACACTGAAGCTTTCTTT. Its translation is CASSYVGGKGANPMNTEAFF.

The chain employs TRBV19 and TRBJ2-1; a possible D gene is TRBD2 (6 bases). The CDR3 is 16 amino acids. Germline values: CDR1 LNHDA, CDR2 SQIVND (reference sequence). V dropped 3 bases and J dropped 5 bases, with 17 bases sitting between them. The DNA of the CDR3 is TGTGCCAGTAGTATTCCGCGCCGGACTAAGGACAATGAGCAGTTCTTC. It codes for CASSIPRRTKDNEQFF. The full variable domain, with the rest looked up from reference TRBV19 and TRBJ2-1, is DGGITQSPKYLFRKEGQNVTLSCEQNLNHDAMYWYRQDPGQGLRLIYYSQIVNDFQKGDIAEGYSVSREKKESFPLTVTSAQKNPTAFYLCASSIPRRTKDNEQFFGPGTRLTVL.

The chain employs TRBV12-3 or TRBV12-4 and TRBJ1-2; D ambiguous. The CDR3 runs 13 residues. V was trimmed by 6 bases and J by 5 bases, leaving 13 bases between them. The chain's CDR3 is CASRLRDDYGYTF. In DNA form, the CDR3 reads TGTGCCAGCAGGCTCCGGGATGATTATGGCTACACCTTC.

V usage is TRBV7-2 and J usage is TRBJ2-2; D is possibly TRBD2 (6 bases). This CDR3 has 16 amino acids. V dropped 5 bases and J dropped 0 bases, with 13 bases sitting between them. CDR1 and CDR2 (germline): SGHTA, FQGNSA. CDR3 nucleotide sequence: TGTGCCAGCAGCCCCAATTCGGGGGCGAACACCGGGGAGCTGTTTTTT. This translates into CASSPNSGANTGELFF. Supplemented by reference TRBV7-2 and TRBJ2-2, the full variable domain reads GAGVSQSPSNKVTEKGKDVELRCDPISGHTALYWYRQSLGQGLEFLIYFQGNSAPDKSGLPSDRFSAERTGGSVSTLTIQRTQQEDSAVYLCASSPNSGANTGELFFGEGSRLTVL.

The chain uses TRBV5-6 and TRBJ2-1; 10 positions match TRBD1. J was trimmed by 6 bases and V by 0 bases; bases with no gene match: 9. This CDR3 has 17 residues. The V gene's germline CDR1 is SGHDT and CDR2 YYEEEE. The CDR3 bases are TGTGCCAGCAGCTTGGGCCTCGGGACAGGGGCCAGCAATGAGCAGTTCTTC. Protein product: CASSLGLGTGASNEQFF. Variable domain in full (rest from reference TRBV5-6 and TRBJ2-1): DAGVTQSPTHLIKTRGQQVTLRCSPKSGHDTVSWYQQALGQGPQFIFQYYEEEERQRGNFPDRFSGHQFPNYSSELNVNALLLGDSALYLCASSLGLGTGASNEQFFGPGTRLTVL.

The rearrangement joins TRBV7-9 to TRBJ1-1; 7 nucleotides agree with TRBD1. From germline, CDR1 is SEHNR and CDR2 FQNEAQ (reference sequence). The CDR3 spans 15 residues. The J segment lost 0 bases and the V segment lost 5 bases, leaving 6 bases of the junction unmatched. The CDR3 loop reads CASSVNRGVNTEAFF. The CDR3 DNA sequence: TGTGCCAGCAGCGTAAACAGGGGCGTGAACACTGAAGCTTTCTTT.

V gene TRBV28 combines with J gene TRBJ1-1; 12 bases line up with TRBD1. Looked up from germline, CDR1 is MDHEN and CDR2 is SYDVKM. Unmatched junction bases numbered 8, after V lost 4 bases and J lost 5 bases. The CDR3 extends over 16 amino acids. CDR3 loop: CASSSPGQGASTEAFF. The CDR3 DNA follows: TGTGCCAGCAGTTCACCGGGACAGGGGGCTAGTACTGAAGCTTTCTTT.

The chain uses TRBV6-2 or TRBV6-3 and TRBJ1-1; 9 bases fit TRBD1. V was pared by 6 bases and J by 5 bases, with 13 bases of the junction left unmatched. The germline gives CDR1 MNHEY, CDR2 SVGEGT. There are 16 residues in the CDR3. CDR3 sequence reads: CASSPWTGEVMTEAFF. DNA for the CDR3: TGTGCCAGCAGCCCTTGGACAGGGGAAGTGATGACTGAAGCTTTCTTT.

This clone was seen just once. V and J are TRBV18 and TRBJ2-3, with D possibly TRBD1 on 5 matching bases. V was pared by 2 bases and J by 2 bases, with 11 bases between. CDR1 and CDR2 from the germline V gene are KGHSH and LQKENI. This CDR3 contains 15 residues. CDR3 in amino acids: CASSPYLDTTDTQYF. The CDR3 bases are TGTGCCAGCTCACCATATTTGGACACCACAGATACGCAGTATTTT.

This clone has only one observation. The genes are TRBV7-2 and TRBJ2-2; possibly TRBD1 for D (5 bases). V lost 7 bases and J lost 5, with 14 bases in between. CDR3 size: 14 residues. The germline gives CDR1 SGHTA, CDR2 FQGNSA. The CDR3 DNA follows: TGTGCCAGCAAGCAAGACAGCTTAACCGGGGAGCTGTTTTTT. It translates to CASKQDSLTGELFF.

The chain employs TRBV27 and TRBJ2-7; a possible D gene is TRBD1 (6 bases). Per the germline V gene, CDR1 is MNHEY and CDR2 is SMNVEV (reference sequence). The CDR3 covers 21 residues. V was clipped by 8 bases and J by 0 bases, with 35 bases between them. The CDR3 sequence: CASSSGGSGGRGFMPSYEQYV. For the CDR3, the DNA is TGTGCCAGCTCAAGTGGGGGTAGTGGGGGCAGGGGTTTTATGCCCTCCTACGAGCAGTACGTC.

This clone is a singleton in its sample. This chain links TRBV28 with TRBJ2-7, with D possibly TRBD1 on 5 matching bases. The germline V gene has CDR1 MDHEN and CDR2 SYDVKM. The ends were cut back, 5 bases at V and 5 bases at J, with 13 bases in the middle. The CDR3 loop spans 13 amino acids. The CDR3 DNA reads as TGTGCCAGCAGTCCGTACCCAGGGAACGAGCAGTACTTC. The encoded protein is CASSPYPGNEQYF.

V usage is TRBV11-3 and J usage is TRBJ2-2; 8 nucleotides match TRBD1. Per germline, CDR1 SGHNT and CDR2 YENEEA. Unmatched junction bases numbered 8, after V lost 5 bases and J lost 3 bases. This CDR3 contains 16 residues. This CDR3 is CASSPRQGLYTGELFF. The CDR3 bases are TGTGCCAGCAGCCCCCGACAGGGGCTTTACACCGGGGAGCTGTTTTTT.